This paragraph reports one T cell receptor beta chain. Its antigen is not yet known. No much larger clone exists at a distance of one base, and base qualities are not known. The data belong to a study of blood T cell repertoires in COVID-19 (dated by TCRdb to 2019 to 2021). A note on the overall study: Collaborator samples came from the United States, Italy and Spain and covered acute and convalescent phases of COVID-19. The material from the prospective study consisted of cDNA or gDNA derived from T cells, B-cell-depleted T cells, or PBMCs. The dataset comprised deeply sampled blood TCRbeta repertoires from subjects exposed to, actively infected with, or recovered from COVID-19. A freely available public database, intended as a resource for researchers studying the immune response to SARS-CoV-2, is where the repertoires were released. The samples were drawn from the first 160 participants of the ongoing ImmuneRACE study and from 950 to 1,500 subjects provided by 6 global collaborators. A de-identified subject ID, COVID-19 status, age in years and sex were almost always included in the sample metadata. Where HLA class I and class II types were available, the types were taken from metadata supplied by the sample provider, not from assay-based typing.

TCRbeta CDR3 regions were amplified from genomic DNA by means of the immunoSEQ Assay, a bias-controlled multiplex PCR. Regarding the original processing steps: Within the assay, amplification of reference gene primers was used to estimate how many nucleated cells each sample contained. To quantify the absolute abundance of each unique TCRbeta CDR3 rearrangement, sequence reads were collapsed and filtered. For each sample, productive Simpson clonality was calculated as the square root of Simpson's diversity index across productive rearrangements. TCRdb limited this immuneACCESS table to in-frame rearrangements with V and J called. A share of clones is missing; checked studies link under half to unresolved V genes, and the rest is unexplained. D and trimming were read from the DNA, whereas the V and J calls and clone size are those reported in that table. The sample table lists 120,000 to 150,000 clones, roughly 80% of them with a count of one. Around 3.1% of the sample lies in the top ten.

Whole blood was collected in K2EDTA tubes by collaborating institutions according to the institutions' own protocols. For TCRbeta analysis, collaborator samples were shipped as frozen whole blood, as isolated PBMCs, or as DNA extracted from either sample type. Sequences SGHTA (CDR1) and FQGNSA (CDR2) are obtained from the germline V gene. V drops 5 bases and J drops 0 bases, leaving 7 bases in between. The CDR3, cysteine through phenylalanine, is 13 amino acids long. The read is trimmed to its CDR3 DNA, 39 bases read in frame from base 1. Results and caveats for the whole study, not just this receptor: Clinical and demographic metadata were provided uncurated, with the amount varying by source and participant.

The rearrangement joined TRBV7-2 to TRBJ1-1, with the D gene not clear enough to name. Sequences were obtained from peripheral blood. The receptor comes from a middle-aged woman with active or convalescent COVID-19. The DNA sequence is as follows: TGTGCCAGCAGCGTCCAAATGAACACTGAAGCTTTCTTT. This gives the protein CASSVQMNTEAFF. Beyond the CDR3, the reference TRBV7-2 and TRBJ1-1 genes provide the residues; the full variable domain reads: GAGVSQSPSNKVTEKGKDVELRCDPISGHTALYWYRQSLGQGLEFLIYFQGNSAPDKSGLPSDRFSAERTGGSVSTLTIQRTQQEDSAVYLCASSVQMNTEAFFGQGTRLTVV.